The entry below describes one T cell receptor (beta chain). Its antigen is not identified. The data belong to a study of T cells in Graves' hyperthyroidism and ophthalmopathy. Thyroid ultrasound, orbital computed tomography, clinical symptoms, and serum thyroxine and TRAb underpinned diagnoses. Study-wide results and limits: The model foresaw ophthalmopathy a median about 6.5 months prior to onset. Most expanded thyroid clonotypes above 0.001 recurred in blood.

TCR beta CDR3 regions were amplified from RNA. When the TCR CDR3 underwent first-round RT-PCR, the HTBI primer set was used. Each CDR3 protein gets one entry after TCRdb re-called the multiplex PCR reads with MiXCR. The repertoire holds roughly 500,000 distinct CDR3 sequences, with 46% as singletons. The ends were cut back, 0 bases at V and 8 bases at J, with 6 bases in the middle. The CDR3 extends over 13 amino acids. CDR1 is SGDLS and CDR2 is YYNGEE in the germline V gene. The chain recombines TRBV9 with TRBJ1-6, with D unclear. Sequenced material: peripheral blood or thyroid tissue (not recorded which). This TCR derives from an adult woman with Graves' disease, either hyperthyroidism or ophthalmopathy (not recorded which). Here the CDR3 DNA reads TGTGCCAGCAGCGTAGTTTCAGATTCACCCCTCCACTTT. Amino acid sequence: CASSVVSDSPLHF.